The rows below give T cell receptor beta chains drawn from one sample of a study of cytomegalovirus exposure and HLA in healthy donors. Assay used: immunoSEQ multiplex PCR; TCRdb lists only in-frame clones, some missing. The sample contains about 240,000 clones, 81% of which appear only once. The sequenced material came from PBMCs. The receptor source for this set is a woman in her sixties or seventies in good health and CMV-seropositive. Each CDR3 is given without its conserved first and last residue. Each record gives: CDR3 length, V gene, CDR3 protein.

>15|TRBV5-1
ASSLNLRLAANYEQY
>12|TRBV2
ASCRLAGVSMQF
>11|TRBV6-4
ASSDVQGNEQF
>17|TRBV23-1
ASRQNHDSPGKTIYEQY
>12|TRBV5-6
ASSLAKRDTEAF
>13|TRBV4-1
ASSQTDMTPYEQY
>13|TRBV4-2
ASSPPGQGGTEAF
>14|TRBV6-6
ASSGMTPSSYNEQF
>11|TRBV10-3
AISENNNQPQH
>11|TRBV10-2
ASRTGNRQPQH